Below are 10 T cell receptor beta chains sequenced from a single sample in a study of beta chain features in type 1 diabetes. Every isolated RNA sample was fully reverse transcribed, so sequencing captured expressed TCRB transcripts. Generated by immunoSEQ multiplex PCR, the TCRdb table keeps only in-frame clones and is missing some. The repertoire holds about 160,000 clones, with around 8.3% as singletons. These receptors are not linked to any known antigen. Overall study findings and caveats: Type 1 diabetes patients had TCRB CDR3s that were shorter (moderately but significantly so) in all four CD4+ subsets.

The sequencing sample was made of central memory CD4+ T cells from blood. All receptors come from a woman aged 18 to 35 with type 1 diabetes.

This clone was counted only a few times. The chain uses TRBV19 and TRBJ2-4; 7 nucleotides line up with TRBD2. This CDR3 contains 15 residues. Germline V gene sequence: CDR1 LNHDA, CDR2 SQIVND (reference sequence). The trim removed 1 base at V and 8 bases at J, leaving 8 bases unmatched. The CDR3 DNA is TGTGCCAGTAGTATAGCGGGAGGTCCGGGGCACATTCAGTACTTC. This translates into CASSIAGGPGHIQYF.

In DNA, the CDR3 is TGTGCCAGCAGCCGGGACTGGCAAGAGACCCAGTACTTC. Its translation: CASSRDWQETQYF. The chain carries TRBV5-4 and TRBJ2-5; a possible D gene is TRBD2 (6 bases). CDR1 is SGHNT, CDR2 YYREEE, per germline (reference sequence). V shed 4 bases and J shed 2 bases, with 9 bases lying between them. The CDR3 totals 13 residues. The variable domain in full, completed from reference TRBV5-4 and TRBJ2-5, reads ETGVTQSPTHLIKTRGQQVTLRCSSQSGHNTVSWYQQALGQGPQFIFQYYREEENGRGNFPPRFSGLQFPNYSSELNVNALELDDSALYLCASSRDWQETQYFGPGTRLLVL.

V is TRBV2 and J is TRBJ2-7; D is unresolved. The CDR3 has 11 residues. CDR1 SNHLY and CDR2 FYNNEI come from the germline V gene. With 4 bases removed from V and 6 bases from J, the gap between germline ends came to 7 bases. The chain's CDR3 is CASSVQAEQYF. The CDR3 DNA sequence: TGTGCCAGCAGTGTCCAGGCCGAGCAGTACTTC. Supplemented by reference TRBV2 and TRBJ2-7, the full variable domain reads EPEVTQTPSHQVTQMGQEVILRCVPISNHLYFYWYRQILGQKVEFLVSFYNNEISEKSEIFDDQFSVERPDGSNFTLKIRSTKLEDSAMYFCASSVQAEQYFGPGTRLTVT.

The CDR3 DNA reads TGCGCCAGCAGCTTGGAACAGGGCTACGAGCAGTACTTC. Its translation is CASSLEQGYEQYF. This rearrangement joins TRBV5-1 to TRBJ2-7, with TRBD1 as a possible D gene (6 bases). The CDR3 runs to 13 residues. Germline CDR1 reads SGHRS; CDR2 reads YFSETQ. Trimming took off 0 bases at V and 3 bases at J, with 7 bases between the two ends.

This sequence joins TRBV4-3 and TRBJ2-3, with D possibly TRBD1 on 5 matching bases. Germline V gene lookup returns CDR1 LGHNA and CDR2 YSLEER. The CDR3 is made up of 15 amino acids. The ends were cut back, 0 bases at V and 2 bases at J, with 9 bases in the middle. CDR3 sequence (DNA): TGCGCCAGCAGCCAAGATCGACAGTTCACAGATACGCAGTATTTT. Residues: CASSQDRQFTDTQYF.

The sample holds a few counts of this clone. CDR3 in amino acids: CASSRGASDTQYF. CDR3 nucleotides: TGTGCCAGCAGCCGCGGGGCGTCAGATACGCAGTATTTT. This chain uses TRBV7-9 with TRBJ2-3, with D perhaps TRBD2 (6 bases). There are 13 residues in the CDR3. V was cut by 5 bases and J by 4 bases, with 10 bases left in between. CDR1 SEHNR and CDR2 FQNEAQ come from the germline V gene (reference sequence).

This clone was observed a handful of times. V is TRBV30 and J is TRBJ2-5; 7 nucleotides align to TRBD1. The germline gives CDR1 GTSNPN, CDR2 SVGIG (reference sequence). CDR3 size: 13 residues. The trim removed 2 bases at V and 5 bases at J, leaving 5 bases unmatched. The CDR3 is CAWSKGGLETQYF. The CDR3 DNA reads as TGTGCCTGGAGTAAAGGGGGCCTGGAGACCCAGTACTTC.

This clone was counted between two and nine times. The rearrangement uses TRBV6-5 and TRBJ2-7; 7 bases are shared with TRBD2. CDR1 and CDR2 from the germline V gene are MNHEY and SVGAGI. V lost 5 bases and J lost 2; bases outside the gene matches: 3. The CDR3 sequence is 13 residues long. The DNA of the CDR3 is TGTGCCAGCAGTGTTGGGACTACCTACGAGCAGTACTTC. Its translation is CASSVGTTYEQYF.

This clone came up a few times. The genes are TRBV5-1 and TRBJ1-2; tentative D call: TRBD1 (6 bases). Germline V gives CDR1 SGHRS, CDR2 YFSETQ. With 0 bases removed from V and 2 bases from J, the gap between germline ends came to 11 bases. CDR3 length: 15 amino acids. The CDR3 region has the DNA TGCGCCAGCAGCTTGGACCCAGGGGCCAACTATGGCTACACCTTC. Its translation is CASSLDPGANYGYTF.

With regard to this clone: A junction boundary mismatches the germline segment, possibly from a read error. The gene calls are TRBV27 and TRBJ2-7; 7 bases fit TRBD2. Germline V gives CDR1 MNHEY, CDR2 SMNVEV (reference sequence). This CDR3 is built from 13 residues. This CDR3 reads CASSTLGRARYFF. The CDR3 nucleotides are TGTGCCAGCAGTACGCTTGGGAGGGCGCGGTACTTCTTC.